These 6 T cell receptor beta chains share one sample of origin, sequenced in a study of blood T cell repertoires in COVID-19 (dated by TCRdb to the early 2020s). Library method: the immunoSEQ multiplex PCR assay. TCRdb provides this immuneACCESS table in a form limited to in-frame rearrangements. Some clones are lacking; in checked studies, under half of them reflect an unresolved V gene, and why the rest are absent is not known. For this sample the table gives some 96,000 clones, of which 85% to 90% were detected only once. Jointly, the top ten make up 10% to 15% of the sample. What was sequenced was peripheral blood. Receptors were obtained from a human donor in a cohort sampled during active COVID-19.

This clone was detected only once. Written as DNA, the CDR3 is TGCGCCAGCAGCTTGGTTCGGGAGTACAATGAGCAGTTCTTC. Translated, it gives CASSLVREYNEQFF. The rearrangement joins TRBV5-1 to TRBJ2-1; possibly TRBD2 for D (6 bases). Deletions cut 0 bases from V and 4 bases from J, with 8 bases between. This CDR3 region has 14 residues. In germline, CDR1 is SGHRS, CDR2 YFSETQ.

The genes are TRBV5-1 and TRBJ1-6; 7 bases fit TRBD1. Germline assignment: CDR1 SGHRS and CDR2 YFSETQ. With V trimmed by 4 bases and J by 7 bases, 8 bases remained unmatched. The CDR3 runs to 15 residues. This CDR3 is CASSTGTVANSPLHF. As DNA, the CDR3 is TGCGCCAGCAGCACCGGGACAGTAGCGAATTCACCCCTCCACTTT.

The chain links TRBV11-2 to TRBJ1-2; D is possibly TRBD1 (6 bases). The CDR3 totals 14 residues. CDR1 is SGHAT, CDR2 FQNNGV, per germline. V was cut by 6 bases and J by 8 bases, with 19 bases left in between. CDR3 DNA: TGTGCCAGCAGTCCTATCACAGGGTCCCGCGGCTACACCTTC. Protein product: CASSPITGSRGYTF.

The V call is TRBV7-2, the J call TRBJ2-3, with 14 bases that match TRBD2. CDR1 is SGHTA and CDR2 is FQGNSA in the germline V gene. The V and J ends lost 4 bases and 5 bases, in that order; junction bases with no gene match: 14. The CDR3 totals 19 residues. The CDR3 spells CASSSERTSGRSGRDTQYF. In DNA form, the CDR3 reads TGTGCCAGCAGCTCCGAAAGGACTAGCGGGAGGAGCGGGCGAGATACGCAGTATTTT.

This clone has more than one count but fewer than ten. The chain carries TRBV2 and TRBJ2-6; D not resolved. The CDR3 totals 15 residues. Trimming removed 4 bases at V and 4 bases at J, with 11 bases between. CDR1 is SNHLY and CDR2 is FYNNEI in the germline V gene. The CDR3 reads CASSVSVLGANVLTF. In DNA, the CDR3 is TGTGCCAGCAGTGTATCGGTATTGGGGGCCAACGTCCTGACTTTC.

As DNA, the CDR3 is TGCGCCAGCAGCTCGGGACTAGCGGGGGGCCTTACGAACACCGGGGAGCTGTTTTTT. Residues: CASSSGLAGGLTNTGELFF. This rearrangement joins TRBV5-1 to TRBJ2-2; 15 nucleotides align to TRBD2. CDR1 is SGHRS and CDR2 is YFSETQ in the germline V gene. With V trimmed by 3 bases and J by 0 bases, 6 bases remained unmatched. CDR3 length: 19 residues.